This TCR beta chain was retrieved from a study of blood T cell repertoires in COVID-19. The wider study: Sites in the United States, Italy and Spain provided acute and convalescent COVID-19 samples.

Living in roughly 23 US areas, the participants were between about 18 and 100 years of age. V shed 1 base and J shed 5 bases, with 8 bases lying between them. The germline V gene has CDR1 KGHSH and CDR2 LQKENI. The CDR3 is 13 amino acids. Sequencing used immunoSEQ multiplex PCR; TCRdb keeps in-frame clones, though not all of them. The table includes around 400,000 clones, around nine tenths detected once. The clonotype originates from a woman aged 25 to 39 who had recovered from COVID-19. Sequenced: PBMCs or T cells enriched from blood (not recorded which). V and J are TRBV18 and TRBJ2-5; D call uncertain. Written as DNA, the CDR3 is TGTGCCAGCTCACCACGTCAGAAGGAGACCCAGTACTTC. It is translated as CASSPRQKETQYF.